These 26 T cell receptor beta chains came from one sample sequenced in a study of CD8 T cells in ankylosing spondylitis (TCRdb year 2017). Paper-wide results and their limitations: A TCR beta motif made up of several highly homologous amino acid variants appeared to be characteristic of blood from ankylosing spondylitis patients.

These receptors have no identified antigens. Library generation was performed with 5' RACE. Reads for this sample came from an Illumina HiSeq 2500. TCRdb trimmed the raw reads at Q25, called clones with MiXCR and kept productive beta chains. Rows with one shared CDR3 protein collapse into an entry with the most common genes and DNA. A total of fewer than 250,000 distinct CDR3 sequences appear in this sample, around 19% of them only once. Roughly 42% of the sample is held by the ten biggest clonotypes. The sample comprised blood, either unsorted or a sorted T cell fraction (not recorded which). The receptors were sampled from a male donor with ankylosing spondylitis.

This clonotype has a count of ten or more. The chain has TRBV29-1 and TRBJ2-1, with D maybe TRBD2 (5 bases). The CDR3 is made up of 11 amino acids. V was trimmed by 6 bases and J by 7 bases, leaving 10 bases between them. Per the germline V gene, CDR1 is SQVTM and CDR2 is ANQGSEA. CDR3 amino acids: CSVHRGNEQFF. The CDR3 coding sequence is TGCAGCGTCCACCGGGGTAATGAGCAGTTCTTC.

Ten or more counts support this clonotype. V usage is TRBV28 and J usage is TRBJ2-7; 9 bases match TRBD2. CDR3 length: 14 amino acids. After removal of 3 bases from V and 4 bases from J, the junction contained 4 bases not matched to a gene. In germline, CDR1 is MDHEN, CDR2 SYDVKM. The CDR3 loop reads CASSLAGGVYEQYF. CDR3 nucleotide sequence: TGTGCCAGCAGTTTGGCGGGAGGGGTGTACGAGCAGTACTTC.

The genes are TRBV9 and TRBJ2-3; D ambiguous. Germline CDR1 SGDLS, CDR2 YYNGEE. This CDR3 contains 20 residues. V lost 0 bases and J 6 bases, leaving 29 bases between the germline ends. The CDR3 DNA reads TGTGCCAGCAGCGTAGAACCTTTTCCCCACCCCTACGGCAAAGGGGATACGCAGTATTTT. Translated, it gives CASSVEPFPHPYGKGDTQYF.

This clonotype was counted between two and nine times. CDR3 in amino acids: CASSPQGQGNGYTF. The CDR3 DNA follows: TGTGCCAGCAGTCCCCAGGGACAGGGGAATGGCTACACCTTC. The rearrangement joins TRBV27 to TRBJ1-2; 10 bases line up with TRBD1. CDR1 is MNHEY, CDR2 SMNVEV, per germline (reference sequence). This CDR3 contains 14 residues. V was clipped by 5 bases and J by 6 bases; unmatched bases: 6.

The rearrangement joins TRBV28 to TRBJ1-5, with D possibly TRBD1 on 6 matching bases. V was cut by 4 bases and J by 2 bases, with 12 bases left in between. Germline V CDR1 and CDR2: MDHEN, SYDVKM. The CDR3 is 15 residues long. The CDR3 spells CASSSRGPGNQPQHF. DNA for the CDR3: TGTGCCAGCAGTTCACGGGGGCCGGGCAATCAGCCCCAGCATTTT.

This chain joins TRBV9 and TRBJ1-1, with D tentatively TRBD1 (6 bases). Germline CDR1 and CDR2: SGDLS and YYNGEE. The V end lost 6 bases, the J end lost 4 bases, and 19 bases lay between the germline ends. The CDR3 spans 15 residues. In nucleotides, the CDR3 is TGTGCCAGCAAGCCTACGGGGGGCGCGGGCACTGAAGCTTTCTTT. It encodes CASKPTGGAGTEAFF.

The J gene is TRBJ1-1, the V gene TRBV6-2 or TRBV6-3, with TRBD1 identical over 8 bases. V shed 6 bases, J shed 0 bases, and the junction held 9 bases outside the gene matches. Germline V gene data show CDR1 as MNHEY and CDR2 as SVGEGT. This CDR3 has 16 residues. The CDR3 DNA follows: TGTGCCAGCAGAAACTTTCGGACAGGGATGAACACTGAAGCTTTCTTT. Protein product: CASRNFRTGMNTEAFF.

This clonotype showed up just a few times. The CDR3: CASTASGYEQFF. The CDR3 nucleotides are TGTGCCAGCACCGCCTCGGGGTATGAGCAGTTCTTC. The chain carries TRBV6-1 and TRBJ2-1; a weak D match, TRBD2 (5 bases). This CDR3 contains 12 residues. Per germline, CDR1 MNHNS and CDR2 SASEGT. Trimming cost V 7 bases and J 8 bases, with 12 bases left between them.

This clonotype was observed a handful of times. The chain employs TRBV7-9 and TRBJ2-1, with 14 bases matching TRBD2. Germline CDR1 is SEHNR and CDR2 is FQNEAQ (reference sequence). The CDR3 sequence is 17 residues long. The J segment lost 1 base and the V segment lost 5 bases, leaving 4 bases of the junction unmatched. The CDR3: CASSARLAGGSYNEQFF. In DNA, the CDR3 is TGTGCCAGCAGCGCCAGACTAGCGGGGGGGTCCTACAATGAGCAGTTCTTC.

This chain joins TRBV11-2 and TRBJ2-1, with 10 bases that match TRBD2. With V trimmed by 0 bases and J by 2 bases, 7 bases remained unmatched. The CDR3 is 18 residues long. CDR1 is SGHAT, CDR2 FQNNGV, per germline. CDR3 coding DNA: TGTGCCAGCAGCTTAGAACTAGCGGGAATGGGGCCCTACAATGAGCAGTTCTTC. It encodes CASSLELAGMGPYNEQFF. The entire variable domain, with the rest obtained from reference TRBV11-2 and TRBJ2-1, is as follows: EAGVAQSPRYKIIEKRQSVAFWCNPISGHATLYWYQQILGQGPKLLIQFQNNGVVDDSQLPKDRFSAERLKGVDSTLKIQPAKLEDSAVYLCASSLELAGMGPYNEQFFGPGTRLTVL.

Written as DNA, the CDR3 is TGTGCCAGCAGCGTAGACGGGACAACCTACGAGCAGTACTTC. It codes for CASSVDGTTYEQYF. This rearrangement joins TRBV9 to TRBJ2-7, with TRBD1 as a possible D gene (6 bases). This CDR3 contains 14 residues. Trimming took off 0 bases at V and 2 bases at J, with 9 bases between the two ends. Germline assignment: CDR1 SGDLS and CDR2 YYNGEE. Drawing the rest from reference TRBV9 and TRBJ2-7, the complete variable domain is DSGVTQTPKHLITATGQRVTLRCSPRSGDLSVYWYQQSLDQGLQFLIQYYNGEERAKGNILERFSAQQFPDLHSELNLSSLELGDSALYFCASSVDGTTYEQYFGPGTRLTVT.

This clonotype was detected a few times. The CDR3 nucleotides read TGCGCCAGCAGCCAAGAAGAGGGGAGCACTGAAGCTTTCTTT. This codes for CASSQEEGSTEAFF. The chain combines TRBV4-1 with TRBJ1-1; the D gene is possibly TRBD1 (5 bases). From germline, CDR1 is MGHRA and CDR2 YSYEKL. The CDR3 is 14 amino acids. Trimming shortened V by 0 bases and J by 4 bases, and 9 bases separated the two germline ends.

The chain combines TRBV5-1 with TRBJ1-4, with D possibly being TRBD1 (5 bases). Germline CDR1 is SGHRS and CDR2 is YFSETQ. This CDR3 contains 17 residues. The V end lost 0 bases, the J end lost 5 bases, and 17 bases lay between the germline ends. The CDR3 protein is CASSLVGGPKFNEKLFF. For the CDR3, the DNA is TGCGCCAGCAGCTTGGTTGGGGGACCAAAGTTCAATGAAAAACTGTTTTTT.

This clonotype was seen more than once but under ten times. The chain combines TRBV20-1 with TRBJ2-7; TRBD1 aligns across 8 bases. The CDR3 length is 15 residues. Germline CDR1 is DFQATT and CDR2 is SNEGSKA (reference sequence). The J segment lost 2 bases and the V segment lost 0 bases, leaving 6 bases of the junction unmatched. This chain's CDR3 is CSARELGQAPYEQYF. In DNA form, the CDR3 reads TGCAGTGCTAGAGAGTTGGGACAGGCACCCTACGAGCAGTACTTC.

This chain joins TRBV12-3 or TRBV12-4 and TRBJ2-1; TRBD1 or TRBD2 may be the D gene (6 bases each). Trimming stripped 5 bases from V and 9 bases from J, with 11 bases between. This CDR3 is built from 12 residues. CDR3 bases: TGTGCCAGCAGTGAGGGGGGCGGTGAGCAGTTCTTC. Its translation: CASSEGGGEQFF.

The rearrangement joins TRBV14 to TRBJ2-5, with a possible D match to TRBD2 (5 bases). The CDR3 sequence is 14 residues long. Between the trimmed V and J ends, which lost 3 bases and 2 bases, there was a span of 10 bases. CDR1 is SGHDN and CDR2 is FVKESK in the germline V gene. DNA for the CDR3: TGTGCCAGCAGCCAGATCGGGGAACAAGAGACCCAGTACTTC. Translating it yields CASSQIGEQETQYF.

This clonotype was counted a few times. J is TRBJ1-6 and V is TRBV4-1; no reliable D call. This CDR3 is built from 15 residues. Per germline, CDR1 MGHRA and CDR2 YSYEKL. V shed 1 base and J shed 0 bases, with 4 bases lying between them. CDR3 sequence (DNA): TGCGCCAGCAGCCAAGTGGGCTCCTATAATTCACCCCTCCACTTT. This encodes CASSQVGSYNSPLHF.

V is TRBV29-1 and J is TRBJ1-1, with D unclear. V shed 3 bases and J shed 6 bases, with 8 bases lying between them. CDR1 is SQVTM, CDR2 ANQGSEA, per germline. The CDR3 runs 11 residues. The CDR3 DNA reads as TGCAGCGTTGACGGGCAAGCTGAAGCTTTCTTT. It is translated as CSVDGQAEAFF.

The genes are TRBV29-1 and TRBJ2-7, with no clear D. Germline CDR1 is SQVTM and CDR2 is ANQGSEA. The CDR3 sequence is 12 residues long. Between the trimmed V and J ends, which lost 4 bases and 3 bases, there was a span of 10 bases. DNA for the CDR3: TGCAGCGTTGCAGACCCCTTCTACGAGCAGTACTTC. Translated: CSVADPFYEQYF.

This clonotype was detected only a few times. The genes are TRBV5-1 and TRBJ2-3; unclear D gene. Germline CDR1 is SGHRS and CDR2 is YFSETQ. The CDR3 runs to 14 residues. With 4 bases removed from V and 0 bases from J, the gap between germline ends came to 9 bases. DNA for the CDR3: TGCGCCAGCAGCCCACGATCAAGCACAGATACGCAGTATTTT. Translating it yields CASSPRSSTDTQYF. Using reference TRBV5-1 and TRBJ2-3 for the parts outside the CDR3, the full variable domain is KAGVTQTPRYLIKTRGQQVTLSCSPISGHRSVSWYQQTPGQGLQFLFEYFSETQRNKGNFPGRFSGRQFSNSRSEMNVSTLELGDSALYLCASSPRSSTDTQYFGPGTRLTVL.

The chain combines TRBV21-1 with TRBJ2-5; the DNA was not used to check the table's D call, TRBD1. TRBV21-1 is classified as a pseudogene. This CDR3 has 16 residues. As DNA, the CDR3 is TGTGCCAGCAGCATCTACCGGGACAGCAAGAAAGAGACCCAGTACTTC. This encodes CASSIYRDSKKETQYF.

This clonotype was seen only a few times. The J gene is TRBJ2-7, the V gene TRBV5-1; 8 nucleotides agree with TRBD1. Germline assignment: CDR1 SGHRS and CDR2 YFSETQ. The CDR3 is 14 amino acids. Losses at the gene ends were 4 bases for V and 2 bases for J; bases not matched to a gene: 5. The CDR3 here is CASSTGQDPYEQYF. For the CDR3, the DNA is TGCGCCAGCAGCACGGGACAGGACCCCTACGAGCAGTACTTC.

This clonotype was seen ten or more times. This sequence joins TRBV25-1 and TRBJ2-2, with 10 bases identical to TRBD2. V was clipped by 0 bases and J by 6 bases; unmatched bases: 19. CDR3 length: 21 residues. Looked up from germline, CDR1 is MGHDK and CDR2 is SYGVNS. The CDR3 DNA reads as TGTGCCAGCAGTGAATACCAAGGTCTAAGCGGGAGGGCTGGGAGTCCCGGGGAGCTGTTTTTT. This sequence encodes CASSEYQGLSGRAGSPGELFF.

This chain connects TRBV28 to TRBJ2-2, with D perhaps TRBD1 (5 bases). The CDR3 extends over 18 amino acids. Germline CDR1 MDHEN, CDR2 SYDVKM. V was shortened by 5 bases and J by 3 bases, with 22 bases between the two germline ends. The CDR3 here is CASSPNIHHRQYTGELFF. CDR3 DNA sequence: TGTGCCAGCAGTCCAAATATCCACCACAGACAGTACACCGGGGAGCTGTTTTTT.

This clonotype came up a few times. The V and J genes are TRBV12-5 and TRBJ1-1; no clear D. The germline V and J ends were trimmed by 2 bases and 7 bases, with 11 bases remaining between them. This CDR3 region has 13 residues. CDR1 LGHNT and CDR2 FRNRAP come from the germline V gene. CDR3 loop: CASGLLVKGEAFF. In nucleotides, the CDR3 is TGTGCTAGTGGTTTGCTCGTCAAGGGTGAAGCTTTCTTT.

This clonotype was picked up many times. The chain recombines TRBV20-1 with TRBJ2-1; tentative D call: TRBD2 (6 bases). V was clipped by 2 bases and J by 4 bases, with 12 bases between them. Germline CDR1 reads DFQATT; CDR2 reads SNEGSKA (reference sequence). The CDR3 loop spans 14 amino acids. The CDR3 loop reads CSARYGGPYNEQFF. CDR3 coding DNA: TGCAGTGCTAGATACGGGGGACCTTACAATGAGCAGTTCTTC.